This T cell receptor (beta chain) was recorded in a study of response to subunit inactivated influenza vaccine. General observations from the study: Few additional T cells are recruited per seasonal influenza vaccination, authors suggested.

TCRdb used MiXCR to reprocess the RT-PCR reads, holding one entry per CDR3 protein. This sample has about 700,000 distinct CDR3 sequences; around 14% occur once, and the top ten carry around 10%. Notes on this clonotype: Antigen: not known.

The germline CDR1 and CDR2 sequences are MGHDK and SYGVNS. Between the trimmed V and J ends, which lost 2 bases and 1 base, there was a span of 9 bases. This CDR3 has 14 residues. Sequenced here: PBMCs from blood, sampled about 13 days after vaccination. The receptor was derived from a man in his fifties who received an inactivated influenza vaccine. The chain has TRBV25-1 and TRBJ2-7, with D uncertain. The CDR3 DNA reads TGTGCCAGCAGTGAAGGTTTAGGGTCCTACGAGCAGTACTTC. As protein: CASSEGLGSYEQYF.